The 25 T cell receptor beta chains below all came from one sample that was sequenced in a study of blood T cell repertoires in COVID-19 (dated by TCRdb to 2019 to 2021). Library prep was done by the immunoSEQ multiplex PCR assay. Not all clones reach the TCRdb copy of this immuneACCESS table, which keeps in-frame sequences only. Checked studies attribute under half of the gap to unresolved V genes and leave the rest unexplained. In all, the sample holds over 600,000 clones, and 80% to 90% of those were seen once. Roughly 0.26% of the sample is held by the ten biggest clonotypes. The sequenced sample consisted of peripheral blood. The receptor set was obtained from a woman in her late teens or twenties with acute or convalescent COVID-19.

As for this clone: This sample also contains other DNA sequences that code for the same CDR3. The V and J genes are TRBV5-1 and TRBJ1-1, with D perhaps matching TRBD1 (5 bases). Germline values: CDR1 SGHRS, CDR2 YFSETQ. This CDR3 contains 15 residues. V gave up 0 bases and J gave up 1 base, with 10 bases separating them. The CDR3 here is CASSLAGQGNTEAFF. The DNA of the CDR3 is TGCGCCAGCAGCTTGGCGGGCCAGGGGAACACTGAAGCTTTCTTT.

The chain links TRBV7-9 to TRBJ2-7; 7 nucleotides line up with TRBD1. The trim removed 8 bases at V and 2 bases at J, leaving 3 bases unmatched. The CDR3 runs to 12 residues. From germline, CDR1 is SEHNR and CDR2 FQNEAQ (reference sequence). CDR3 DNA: TGTGCCAGCGGGGACAGTACCTACGAGCAGTACTTC. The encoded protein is CASGDSTYEQYF. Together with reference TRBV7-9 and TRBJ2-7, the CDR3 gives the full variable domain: DTGVSQNPRHKITKRGQNVTFRCDPISEHNRLYWYRQTLGQGPEFLTYFQNEAQLEKSRLLSDRFSAERPKGSFSTLEIQRTEQGDSAMYLCASGDSTYEQYFGPGTRLTVT.

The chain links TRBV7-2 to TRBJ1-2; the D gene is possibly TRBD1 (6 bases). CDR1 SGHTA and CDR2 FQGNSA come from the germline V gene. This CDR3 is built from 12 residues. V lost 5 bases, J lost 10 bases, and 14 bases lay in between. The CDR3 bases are TGTGCCAGCAGCCCAGCCCGGACAGTCTACACCTTC. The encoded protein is CASSPARTVYTF.

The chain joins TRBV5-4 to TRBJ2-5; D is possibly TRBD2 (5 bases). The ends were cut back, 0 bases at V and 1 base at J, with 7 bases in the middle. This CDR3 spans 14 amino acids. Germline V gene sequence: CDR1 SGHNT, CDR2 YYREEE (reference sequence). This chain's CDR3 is CASSLGGSQETQYF. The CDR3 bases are TGTGCCAGCAGCTTGGGAGGGAGCCAAGAGACCCAGTACTTC.

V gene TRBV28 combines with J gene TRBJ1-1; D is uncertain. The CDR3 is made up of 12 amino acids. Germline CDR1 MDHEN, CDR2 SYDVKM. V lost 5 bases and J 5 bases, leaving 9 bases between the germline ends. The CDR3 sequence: CASSPPGTEAFF. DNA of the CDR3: TGTGCCAGCAGTCCCCCGGGGACTGAAGCTTTCTTT.

DNA for the CDR3: TGTGCCAGCACCCCATGGGGAGGGTTGAGCAATCAGCCCCAGCATTTT. The encoded protein is CASTPWGGLSNQPQHF. The chain uses TRBV21-1 and TRBJ1-5. TRBV21-1 is annotated as a pseudogene. The CDR3 contains 16 residues.

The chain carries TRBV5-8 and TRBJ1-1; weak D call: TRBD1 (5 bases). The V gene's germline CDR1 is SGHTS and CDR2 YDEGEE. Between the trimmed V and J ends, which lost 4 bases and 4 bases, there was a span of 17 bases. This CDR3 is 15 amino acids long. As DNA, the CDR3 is TGTGCCAGCAGCAGAGCAGGGAGGGTGAGCACTGAAGCTTTCTTT. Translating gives CASSRAGRVSTEAFF.

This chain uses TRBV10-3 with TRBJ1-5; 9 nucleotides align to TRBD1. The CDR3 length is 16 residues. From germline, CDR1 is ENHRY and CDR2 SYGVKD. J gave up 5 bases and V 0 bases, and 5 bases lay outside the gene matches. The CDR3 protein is CAISESGGQGYQPQHF. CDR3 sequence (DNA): TGTGCCATCAGTGAGTCGGGTGGACAGGGGTATCAGCCCCAGCATTTT.

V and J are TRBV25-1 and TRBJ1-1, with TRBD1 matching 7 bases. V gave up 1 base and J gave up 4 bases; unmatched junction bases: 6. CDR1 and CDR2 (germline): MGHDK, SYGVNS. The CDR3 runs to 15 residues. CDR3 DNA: TGTGCCAGCAGTGAATCGAAGGGGGCGCGCACTGAAGCTTTCTTT. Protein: CASSESKGARTEAFF.

The CDR3 protein is CASSYGQGDYEQYF. In nucleotides, the CDR3 is TGTGCCAGCAGTTACGGGCAGGGGGACTACGAGCAGTACTTC. The genes are TRBV6-5 and TRBJ2-7; 7 bases are a match to TRBD1. Germline loops: CDR1 MNHEY, CDR2 SVGAGI. The CDR3 loop spans 14 amino acids. V lost 2 bases to trimming and J lost 3 bases; unmatched junction nucleotides: 4.

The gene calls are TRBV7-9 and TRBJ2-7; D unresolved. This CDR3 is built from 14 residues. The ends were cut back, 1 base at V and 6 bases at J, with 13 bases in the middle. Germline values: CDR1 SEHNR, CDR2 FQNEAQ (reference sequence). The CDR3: CASSLGTSWAEQYF. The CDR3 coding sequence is TGTGCCAGCAGCTTAGGTACATCCTGGGCCGAGCAGTACTTC.

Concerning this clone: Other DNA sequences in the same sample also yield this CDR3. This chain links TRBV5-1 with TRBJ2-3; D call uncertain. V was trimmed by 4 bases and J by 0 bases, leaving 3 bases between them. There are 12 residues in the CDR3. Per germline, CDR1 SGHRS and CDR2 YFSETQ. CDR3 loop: CASSRSTDTQYF. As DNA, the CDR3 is TGCGCCAGCAGCCGGAGCACAGATACGCAGTATTTT.

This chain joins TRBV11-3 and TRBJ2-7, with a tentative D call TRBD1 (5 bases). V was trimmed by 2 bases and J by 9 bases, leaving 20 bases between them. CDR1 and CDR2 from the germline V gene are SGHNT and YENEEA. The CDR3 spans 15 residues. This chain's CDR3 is CASSLNFQGRSGQYF. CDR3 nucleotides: TGTGCCAGCAGCTTAAACTTCCAGGGCAGATCGGGGCAGTACTTC.

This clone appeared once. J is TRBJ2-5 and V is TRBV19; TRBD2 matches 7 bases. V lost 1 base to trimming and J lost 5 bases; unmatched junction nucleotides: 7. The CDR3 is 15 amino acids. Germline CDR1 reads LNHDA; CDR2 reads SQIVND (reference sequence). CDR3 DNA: TGTGCCAGTAGTATAGGATGGGGAGGGGTGGAGACCCAGTACTTC. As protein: CASSIGWGGVETQYF.

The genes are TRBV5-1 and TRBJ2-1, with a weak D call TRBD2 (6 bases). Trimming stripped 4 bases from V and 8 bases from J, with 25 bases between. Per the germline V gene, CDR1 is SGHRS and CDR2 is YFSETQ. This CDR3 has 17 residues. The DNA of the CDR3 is TGCGCCAGCAGCACCCCGGGACTGGGAACGGGTACGGATGAGCAGTTCTTC. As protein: CASSTPGLGTGTDEQFF.

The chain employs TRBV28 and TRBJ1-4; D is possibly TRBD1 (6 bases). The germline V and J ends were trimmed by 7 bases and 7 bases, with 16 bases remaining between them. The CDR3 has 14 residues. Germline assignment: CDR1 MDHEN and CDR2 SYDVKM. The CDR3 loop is CASTPGGLGEKLFF. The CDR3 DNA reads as TGTGCCAGCACCCCCGGGGGGCTGGGTGAAAAACTGTTTTTT.

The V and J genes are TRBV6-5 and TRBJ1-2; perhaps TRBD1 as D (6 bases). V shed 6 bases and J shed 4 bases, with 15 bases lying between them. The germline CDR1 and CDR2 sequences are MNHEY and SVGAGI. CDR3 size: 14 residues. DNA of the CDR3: TGTGCCAGCAGAACACAGGGAAACCTCTATGGCTACACCTTC. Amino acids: CASRTQGNLYGYTF.

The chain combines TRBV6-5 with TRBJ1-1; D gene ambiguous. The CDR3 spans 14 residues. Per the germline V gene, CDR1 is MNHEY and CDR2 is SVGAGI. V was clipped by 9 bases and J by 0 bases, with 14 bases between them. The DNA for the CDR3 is TGTGCCAGTAGTCCATGGGAGCTGAACACTGAAGCTTTCTTT. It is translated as CASSPWELNTEAFF.

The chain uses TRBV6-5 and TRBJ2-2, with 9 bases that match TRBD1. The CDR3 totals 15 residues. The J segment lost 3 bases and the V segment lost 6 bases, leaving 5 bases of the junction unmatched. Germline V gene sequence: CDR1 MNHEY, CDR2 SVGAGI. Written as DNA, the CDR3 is TGTGCCAGCAGCCCGGGACAGGGATACACCGGGGAGCTGTTTTTT. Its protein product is CASSPGQGYTGELFF.

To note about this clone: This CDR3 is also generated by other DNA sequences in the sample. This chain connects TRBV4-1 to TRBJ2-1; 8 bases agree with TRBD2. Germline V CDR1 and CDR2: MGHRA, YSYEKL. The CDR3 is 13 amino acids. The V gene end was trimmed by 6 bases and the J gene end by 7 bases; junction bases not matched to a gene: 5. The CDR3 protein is CASSPPGGNEQFF. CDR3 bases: TGCGCCAGCAGTCCCCCGGGAGGGAATGAGCAGTTCTTC.

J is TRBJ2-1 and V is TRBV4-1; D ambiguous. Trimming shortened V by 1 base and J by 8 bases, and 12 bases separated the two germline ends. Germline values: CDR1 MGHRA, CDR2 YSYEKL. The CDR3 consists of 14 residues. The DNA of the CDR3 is TGCGCCAGCAGCCAAGGGGCCTCCGACGATGAGCAGTTCTTC. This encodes CASSQGASDDEQFF.

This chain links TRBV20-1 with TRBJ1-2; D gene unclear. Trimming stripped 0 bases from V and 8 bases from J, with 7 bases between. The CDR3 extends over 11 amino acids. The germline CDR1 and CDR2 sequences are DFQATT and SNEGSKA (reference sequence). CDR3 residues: CSARDAGGYTF. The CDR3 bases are TGCAGTGCTAGAGATGCGGGGGGCTACACCTTC.

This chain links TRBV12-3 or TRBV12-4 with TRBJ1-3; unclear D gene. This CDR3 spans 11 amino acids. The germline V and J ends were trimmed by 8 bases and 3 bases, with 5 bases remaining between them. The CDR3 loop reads CASAYGNTIYF. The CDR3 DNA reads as TGTGCCAGCGCCTATGGAAACACCATATATTTT.

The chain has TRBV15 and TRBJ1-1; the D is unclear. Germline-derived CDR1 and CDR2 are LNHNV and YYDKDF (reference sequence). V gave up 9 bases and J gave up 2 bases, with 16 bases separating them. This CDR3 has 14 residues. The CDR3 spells CATRPRTGNTEAFF. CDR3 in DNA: TGTGCCACGAGACCTCGGACGGGAAACACTGAAGCTTTCTTT.

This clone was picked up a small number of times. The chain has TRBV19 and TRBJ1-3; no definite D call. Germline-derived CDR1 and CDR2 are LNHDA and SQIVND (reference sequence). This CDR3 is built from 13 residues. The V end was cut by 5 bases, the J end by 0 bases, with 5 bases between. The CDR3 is CASSSVSGNTIYF. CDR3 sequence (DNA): TGTGCCAGTAGTTCCGTCTCTGGAAACACCATATATTTT. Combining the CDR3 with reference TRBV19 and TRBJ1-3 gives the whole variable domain DGGITQSPKYLFRKEGQNVTLSCEQNLNHDAMYWYRQDPGQGLRLIYYSQIVNDFQKGDIAEGYSVSREKKESFPLTVTSAQKNPTAFYLCASSSVSGNTIYFGEGSWLTVV.